This passage covers 16 T cell receptor beta chains from one sample sequenced in a study of blood T cell repertoires in COVID-19 (dated by TCRdb to about 2020). The library was prepared using the immunoSEQ multiplex PCR assay. Imported from immuneACCESS, the table was reduced by TCRdb to in-frame sequences with V and J called. These copies leave out some clones; in studies compared against another copy, an unresolved V gene accounts for under half, and the cause of the remainder is not known. This sample has roughly 70,000 clones in its table, and 76% of those were observed once. Jointly, the top ten make up 15% of the sample. The sample taken for sequencing was peripheral blood. These receptors originate from a man aged 55-75 years with COVID-19, enrolled during active disease.

This sequence joins TRBV2 and TRBJ2-1, with TRBD2 as a possible D gene (6 bases). The CDR3 sequence is 14 residues long. CDR1 SNHLY and CDR2 FYNNEI come from the germline V gene. V lost 8 bases to trimming and J lost 10 bases, with 21 bases between them. This CDR3 reads CASGNPTSSREQFF. The CDR3 nucleotides read TGTGCCAGCGGGAACCCGACTAGTTCACGGGAGCAGTTCTTC. Full variable domain (rest looked up from reference TRBV2 and TRBJ2-1): EPEVTQTPSHQVTQMGQEVILRCVPISNHLYFYWYRQILGQKVEFLVSFYNNEISEKSEIFDDQFSVERPDGSNFTLKIRSTKLEDSAMYFCASGNPTSSREQFFGPGTRLTVL.

This chain connects TRBV6-5 to TRBJ2-7, with 7 bases that match TRBD2. Losses at the gene ends were 6 bases for V and 0 bases for J; bases not matched to a gene: 5. The CDR3 extends over 14 amino acids. Germline V gene lookup returns CDR1 MNHEY and CDR2 SVGAGI. Written as DNA, the CDR3 is TGTGCCAGCAGCGAGCGGGAAGCCTCCTACGAGCAGTACTTC. It encodes CASSEREASYEQYF.

The chain is built from TRBV14 and TRBJ1-1; possibly TRBD1 for D (5 bases). Germline V CDR1 and CDR2: SGHDN, FVKESK. V gave up 5 bases and J gave up 1 base, with 14 bases separating them. The CDR3 extends over 15 amino acids. CDR3: CASSWGLAENTEAFF. The CDR3 DNA follows: TGTGCCAGCAGCTGGGGACTTGCCGAGAACACTGAAGCTTTCTTT. Drawing the rest from reference TRBV14 and TRBJ1-1, the complete variable domain is EAGVTQFPSHSVIEKGQTVTLRCDPISGHDNLYWYRRVMGKEIKFLLHFVKESKQDESGMPNNRFLAERTGGTYSTLKVQPAELEDSGVYFCASSWGLAENTEAFFGQGTRLTVV.

The chain couples TRBV5-1 to TRBJ1-1; 7 bases match TRBD1. Germline lookup yields CDR1 SGHRS and CDR2 YFSETQ. J was trimmed by 6 bases and V by 4 bases; bases with no gene match: 12. The CDR3 has 15 residues. The CDR3 sequence is CASSPVAGGMSEAFF. CDR3 nucleotides: TGCGCCAGCAGCCCCGTCGCAGGGGGAATGTCTGAAGCTTTCTTT.

This clone turned up a few times. The chain combines TRBV30 with TRBJ1-6; D may be TRBD1 (5 bases). V lost 6 bases and J 0 bases, leaving 15 bases between the germline ends. CDR3 length: 16 amino acids. Per germline, CDR1 GTSNPN and CDR2 SVGIG (reference sequence). DNA of the CDR3: TGTGCCTGCCCCGGGGGACCCAGCTCCTATAATTCACCCCTCCACTTT. Protein product: CACPGGPSSYNSPLHF. The full variable domain, in which reference TRBV30 and TRBJ1-6 provide the parts outside the CDR3, is SQTIHQWPATLVQPVGSPLSLECTVEGTSNPNLYWYRQAAGRGLQLLFYSVGIGQISSEVPQNLSASRPQDRQFILSSKKLLLSDSGFYLCACPGGPSSYNSPLHFGNGTRLTVT.

This chain links TRBV5-1 with TRBJ2-3, with TRBD2 matching over 7 bases. The CDR3 covers 15 residues. The V segment lost 0 bases and the J segment 0 bases; nucleotides outside the gene matches: 1. Germline CDR1 SGHRS, CDR2 YFSETQ. CDR3 residues: CASSLGLASTDTQYF. CDR3 coding DNA: TGCGCCAGCAGCTTGGGACTAGCTAGCACAGATACGCAGTATTTT.

The chain employs TRBV28 and TRBJ2-5; D perhaps matches TRBD2 (6 bases). The CDR3 loop spans 13 amino acids. Trimming pared 10 bases from V and 4 bases from J, leaving 16 bases between. Germline V gene sequence: CDR1 MDHEN, CDR2 SYDVKM. The CDR3 reads CATQRRVGETQYF. CDR3 nucleotide sequence: TGTGCCACCCAGAGGAGGGTTGGAGAGACCCAGTACTTC.

The CDR3 protein is CSVFEMNTEAFF. CDR3 sequence (DNA): TGCAGCGTGTTTGAGATGAACACTGAAGCTTTCTTT. This chain links TRBV29-1 with TRBJ1-1, with D unresolved. The germline V gene has CDR1 SQVTM and CDR2 ANQGSEA. Between the trimmed V and J ends, which lost 6 bases and 0 bases, there was a span of 8 bases. CDR3 length: 12 residues. Drawing the rest from reference TRBV29-1 and TRBJ1-1, the complete variable domain is SAVISQKPSRDICQRGTSLTIQCQVDSQVTMMFWYRQQPGQSLTLIATANQGSEATYESGFVIDKFPISRPNLTFSTLTVSNMSPEDSSIYLCSVFEMNTEAFFGQGTRLTVV.

V usage is TRBV19 and J usage is TRBJ1-5; 9 bases line up with TRBD1. V lost 4 bases, J lost 0 bases, and 4 bases stayed unmatched. CDR3 length: 16 residues. From germline, CDR1 is LNHDA and CDR2 SQIVND (reference sequence). Here the CDR3 reads CASSNWTGASNQPQHF. CDR3 in DNA: TGTGCCAGTAGTAACTGGACAGGGGCTAGCAATCAGCCCCAGCATTTT.

This rearrangement joins TRBV29-1 to TRBJ2-2, with 10 bases identical to TRBD2. The CDR3 has 14 residues. Germline CDR1 is SQVTM and CDR2 is ANQGSEA. Trimming took 6 bases from V and 4 from J; bases not matched to a gene: 5. The CDR3 region is CSVLAGELTGELFF. The CDR3 nucleotides read TGCAGCGTCCTAGCGGGAGAACTCACCGGGGAGCTGTTTTTT.

V usage is TRBV6-4 and J usage is TRBJ2-5; 9 bases line up with TRBD2. The V segment lost 8 bases and the J segment 2 bases; nucleotides outside the gene matches: 9. CDR3 length: 15 residues. Per the germline V gene, CDR1 is MRHNA and CDR2 is SNTAGT. The CDR3 loop reads CASGRGSGGQETQYF. The CDR3 DNA is TGTGCCAGCGGGCGGGGTAGCGGGGGTCAAGAGACCCAGTACTTC.

The chain uses TRBV6-5 and TRBJ2-2, with D possibly being TRBD1 (6 bases). Trimming removed 6 bases from V and 4 bases from J, with 9 bases in between. CDR1 is MNHEY and CDR2 is SVGAGI in the germline V gene. The CDR3 extends over 13 amino acids. The CDR3 coding sequence is TGTGCCAGCAGCTTACAGGGCACCGGGGAGCTGTTTTTT. This translates into CASSLQGTGELFF.

The rearrangement links TRBV5-4 to TRBJ1-1; 8 nucleotides align to TRBD1. This CDR3 contains 14 residues. The V gene's germline CDR1 is SGHNT and CDR2 YYREEE (reference sequence). Unmatched junction bases numbered 9, after V lost 0 bases and J lost 11 bases. The CDR3 DNA reads as TGTGCCAGCAGCTTGGGTGGCAGGGGGCGAATTGCTTTCTTT. This translates into CASSLGGRGRIAFF.

V gene TRBV5-1 combines with J gene TRBJ2-1; tentatively, D is TRBD2 (7 bases). The CDR3 is made up of 15 amino acids. Trimming left V 5 bases short and J 7 bases short, with 19 bases between. Looked up from germline, CDR1 is SGHRS and CDR2 is YFSETQ. The CDR3 is CASSPGGGGLNEQFF. The CDR3 nucleotides read TGCGCCAGCAGTCCGGGGGGCGGGGGCCTTAATGAGCAGTTCTTC.

This chain's CDR3 is CSARGGDTQYF. CDR3 DNA: TGCAGTGCTAGAGGAGGAGATACGCAGTATTTT. The gene calls are TRBV20-1 and TRBJ2-3; no clear D. V was cut by 1 base and J by 5 bases, with 4 bases left in between. The CDR3 is 11 residues long. From germline, CDR1 is DFQATT and CDR2 SNEGSKA (reference sequence).

The J gene is TRBJ2-1, the V gene TRBV27; perhaps TRBD2 as D (5 bases). The CDR3 runs 15 residues. Germline-derived CDR1 and CDR2 are MNHEY and SMNVEV (reference sequence). V was trimmed by 7 bases and J by 9 bases, leaving 22 bases between them. Here the CDR3 DNA reads TGTGCCAGCACAATTAAACCGGGATCCCTTTCTGAGCAGTTCTTC. Its translation: CASTIKPGSLSEQFF.